These 10 T cell receptor beta chains originate from one sample sequenced in a study of post-analysis software for immune sequencing data. The TCR beta cDNA libraries carried unique molecular identifiers. One entry per CDR3 protein, called by TCRdb with MiXCR from the PCR reads. Among 450,000 to 650,000 distinct CDR3 sequences, 44% were seen once, and the ten largest hold 1.5% to 2%. Their specific antigens are unknown. Overall study results and limits: When patients were compared with controls, about five TRBV segments were more frequent, TRBV5-6, TRBV5-1 and TRBV20-1 among them.

The sequencing input was blood. The receptors come from a girl aged 10 to 17 with multiple sclerosis.

The V gene is TRBV20-1, the J gene TRBJ2-4; TRBD2 matches 9 bases. CDR3 length: 14 residues. Germline CDR1 reads DFQATT; CDR2 reads SNEGSKA (reference sequence). V was pared by 5 bases and J by 13 bases, with 15 bases of the junction left unmatched. DNA for the CDR3: TGCAGTGCTCTGGAAGGGCTAGCGGGATATGGGCAGTACTTC. Encoded protein: CSALEGLAGYGQYF.

This chain connects TRBV12-3 or TRBV12-4 to TRBJ1-2, with D unclear. This CDR3 spans 13 amino acids. Trimming left V 3 bases short and J 6 bases short, with 11 bases between. The CDR3 region is CASSFFRTNGYTF. CDR3 coding DNA: TGTGCCAGCAGTTTCTTTAGGACCAATGGCTACACCTTC.

This clonotype was seen a few times. The genes are TRBV7-9 and TRBJ1-2; TRBD1 is a possible D gene (5 bases). The CDR3 sequence is 14 residues long. Trimming took 2 bases from V and 8 from J, leaving 15 bases between them. Germline CDR1 SEHNR, CDR2 FQNEAQ (reference sequence). The CDR3 nucleotides are TGTGCCAGCAGCTTACTCCCGGGGGACGGCGGCTACACCTTC. This gives the protein CASSLLPGDGGYTF.

This clonotype was observed a handful of times. The chain uses TRBV20-1 and TRBJ2-3; 7 bases agree with TRBD2. Per the germline V gene, CDR1 is DFQATT and CDR2 is SNEGSKA (reference sequence). The trim removed 0 bases at V and 0 bases at J, leaving 3 bases unmatched. The CDR3 covers 15 residues. CDR3 loop: CSARELALSTDTQYF. The CDR3, as DNA: TGCAGTGCTAGAGAACTAGCGCTGAGCACAGATACGCAGTATTTT.

The rearrangement links TRBV11-2 to TRBJ2-5; TRBD2 matches at 7 bases. J lost 0 bases, V lost 5 bases, and 9 bases had no gene match. Germline CDR1 reads SGHAT; CDR2 reads FQNNGV. CDR3 length: 16 amino acids. The CDR3 coding sequence is TGTGCCAGCAGCCGAAAAGCGGGGTGGAACCAAGAGACCCAGTACTTC. Translated, it gives CASSRKAGWNQETQYF.

The chain joins TRBV29-1 to TRBJ2-1; 7 bases are a match to TRBD1. Trimming took 5 bases from V and 10 from J; bases not matched to a gene: 8. The CDR3 loop spans 12 amino acids. Per the germline V gene, CDR1 is SQVTM and CDR2 is ANQGSEA. The CDR3 reads CSVPLGGREQFF. CDR3 sequence (DNA): TGCAGCGTTCCTTTAGGGGGCAGGGAGCAGTTCTTC.

In nucleotides, the CDR3 is TGTGCCAGCAGTTTTTGGTCCCCTCGGGCAGGGGGCAACGAGCAGTACTTC. Translating it yields CASSFWSPRAGGNEQYF. This chain links TRBV12-3 or TRBV12-4 with TRBJ2-5; 8 bases match TRBD1. The J call could be wrong; TRBJ2-7 is a better fit for the DNA end. The CDR3 has 17 residues.

The chain employs TRBV5-1 and TRBJ2-7; D uncertain. The length of the CDR3 is 14 residues. Deletions cut 0 bases from V and 6 bases from J, with 13 bases between. Per germline, CDR1 SGHRS and CDR2 YFSETQ. The CDR3: CASSLERSLGEQYF. For the CDR3, the DNA is TGCGCCAGCAGCTTGGAGCGCAGCCTCGGCGAGCAGTACTTC.

A few counts support this clonotype. The chain is built from TRBV28 and TRBJ1-2; 7 nucleotides agree with TRBD1. After removal of 5 bases from V and 7 bases from J, the junction contained 4 bases not matched to a gene. This CDR3 contains 12 residues. Looked up from germline, CDR1 is MDHEN and CDR2 is SYDVKM. The CDR3 reads CASSTGTAGYTF. In DNA, the CDR3 is TGTGCCAGCAGTACCGGGACAGCTGGCTACACCTTC.

The table lists this clonotype with a few counts. This chain uses TRBV6-5 with TRBJ2-7, with 9 nucleotides matching TRBD1. The CDR3 spans 15 residues. Unmatched junction bases numbered 4, after V lost 0 bases and J lost 4 bases. Germline V gene data show CDR1 as MNHEY and CDR2 as SVGAGI. This CDR3 reads CASSYSYRGQYEQYF. The CDR3 nucleotides are TGTGCCAGCAGTTACTCGTACAGGGGGCAATACGAGCAGTACTTC.